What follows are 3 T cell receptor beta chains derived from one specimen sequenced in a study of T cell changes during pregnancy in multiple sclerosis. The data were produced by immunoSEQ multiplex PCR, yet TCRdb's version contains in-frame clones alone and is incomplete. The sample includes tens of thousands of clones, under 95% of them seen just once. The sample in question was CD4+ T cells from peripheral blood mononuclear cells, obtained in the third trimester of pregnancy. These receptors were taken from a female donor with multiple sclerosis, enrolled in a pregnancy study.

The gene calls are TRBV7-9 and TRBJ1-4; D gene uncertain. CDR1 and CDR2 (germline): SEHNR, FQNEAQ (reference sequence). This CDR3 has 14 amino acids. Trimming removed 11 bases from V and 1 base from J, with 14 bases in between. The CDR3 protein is CAGQGSKTNEKLFF. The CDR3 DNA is TGTGCCGGCCAAGGGAGTAAAACTAATGAAAAACTGTTTTTT.

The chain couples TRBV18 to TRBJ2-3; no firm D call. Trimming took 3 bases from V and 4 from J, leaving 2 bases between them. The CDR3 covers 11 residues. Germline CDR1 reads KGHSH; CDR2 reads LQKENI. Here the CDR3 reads CASSPADTQYF. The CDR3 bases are TGTGCCAGCTCACCCGCAGATACGCAGTATTTT.

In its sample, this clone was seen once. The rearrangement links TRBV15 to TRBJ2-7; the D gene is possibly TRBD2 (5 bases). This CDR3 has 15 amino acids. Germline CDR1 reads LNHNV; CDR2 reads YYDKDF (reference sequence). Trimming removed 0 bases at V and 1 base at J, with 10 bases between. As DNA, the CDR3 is TGTGCCACCAGCAGAGAGGCTGGCGGGTCCTACGAGCAGTACTTC. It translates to CATSREAGGSYEQYF.